This paragraph reports one T cell receptor (beta chain). Its target antigen remains unknown. No much larger clone exists at a distance of one base, and base qualities are not known. TCRbeta CDR3 regions were amplified from genomic DNA by means of the immunoSEQ Assay, a bias-controlled multiplex PCR. In the paper's pipeline: Within the assay, amplification of reference gene primers was used to estimate how many nucleated cells each sample contained. To quantify the absolute abundance of each unique TCRbeta CDR3 rearrangement, sequence reads were collapsed and filtered. For each sample, productive Simpson clonality was calculated as the square root of Simpson's diversity index across productive rearrangements. Here the immuneACCESS table is served through TCRdb, limited to in-frame sequences with V and J called. Missing clones are a known gap in these copies; in checked studies unresolved V genes cover under half, and the rest lacks a known reason. Clonal size and the V and J genes are those of that table, whereas D and trimming came from the DNA. The sample table holds approximately 78,000 clones, of which around 78% were seen once. The top ten clonotypes cover around a sixth of the sample.

The record originates from a study of blood T cell repertoires in COVID-19 (dated by TCRdb to the early 2020s). About the full investigation: Collaborator samples came from the United States, Italy and Spain and covered acute and convalescent phases of COVID-19. The prospective study material was composed of cDNA or gDNA derived from T cells, B-cell-depleted T cells, or PBMCs. Where HLA class I and class II types were available, the types were taken from metadata supplied by the sample provider, not from assay-based typing. Sample metadata almost always included a de-identified subject ID, COVID-19 status, age in years and sex. The dataset comprised deeply sampled blood TCRbeta repertoires from subjects exposed to, actively infected with, or recovered from COVID-19. The samples were drawn from the first 160 participants of the ongoing ImmuneRACE study and from 950 to 1,500 subjects provided by 6 global collaborators. The repertoires were made available in a free public database intended to serve as a resource for research on the immune response to SARS-CoV-2. Paper-wide results and their limitations: Clinical and demographic metadata were provided uncurated, with the amount varying by source and participant.

Collaborating institutions collected whole blood in K2EDTA tubes following their own protocols. For TCRbeta analysis, collaborator samples were shipped as frozen whole blood, as isolated PBMCs, or as DNA extracted from either sample type. This receptor was identified in a woman of 80 years or more with acute or convalescent COVID-19. Sequenced material: peripheral blood.

The CDR3 is CASSSGTGDYGYTF. Read as DNA, the sequence is TGTGCCAGCAGCTCCGGGACAGGCGATTATGGCTACACCTTC. The chain uses TRBV11-3 and TRBJ1-2, with 8 junctional bases fitting TRBD1. Clipping removes 4 bases from V and 5 bases from J, with 6 as the unmatched junction base count. From the germline V gene, CDR1 is SGHNT and CDR2 is YENEEA. From the cysteine up to the phenylalanine, the CDR3 has a length of 14 residues. CDR3 DNA is the only sequence kept; it has 42 bases, read in frame from the first base.